This T cell receptor (beta chain) came from a study of human CD8 memory T cell subsets. General study findings and limits: Between stem-like memory and precursor exhausted T cell repertoires, overlap was minimal. Greater diversity was suggested by Chao1 estimates for stem-like memory T cells than for precursor exhausted T cells. A similarly high level of diversity characterized stem-like memory and precursor exhausted T cells, unlike effector memory cells.

Scientists made TCR beta libraries using UMI-labeled 5' RACE. With the 5' RACE reads reprocessed, TCRdb shows one record per CDR3 protein and no DNA. The sample includes 10,000 to 15,000 distinct CDR3 sequences. On this clonotype: Its antigen is unknown.

Total RNA was taken from roughly 140,000 sorted CD8+ T cells, in duplicate, per subset. The CDR3 runs to 19 residues. Germline V gives CDR1 SEHNR, CDR2 FQNEAQ (reference sequence). The chain carries TRBV7-9 and TRBJ2-1; there is no DNA to check the TCRdb D call of TRBD2. Sequencing was carried out using CD8+ T cells from PBMCs. The TCR was taken from a human donor in good health. CDR3 loop: CASSPGTSRNIESYNEQFF.